This T cell receptor beta chain appears in the sequencing data of a study of cytomegalovirus exposure and HLA in healthy donors. PCR employed 60 Vbeta and 13 Jbeta primers. Here immunoSEQ multiplex PCR was the method, and the copy in TCRdb shows in-frame clones only, minus some. The sample consists of 81,000 or so clones, 77% of them appearing once. This CDR3 is built from 14 residues. Germline assignment: CDR1 SEHNR and CDR2 FQNEAQ (reference sequence). With respect to this clone: Antigen unknown.

Notes on the study in general: Among the CMV-associated chains, three were confirmed in vitro as specific for CMV antigens. A later analysis reportedly identified an Asian-associated ancestry cluster as carrying fewer N-insertions than the roughly 720-donor mean. In a later analysis, CMV-associated beta chains were mostly HLA-associated, it appeared.

Sequences were obtained from PBMCs. This chain connects TRBV7-9 to TRBJ2-5; maybe TRBD2 (6 bases). The J call is uncertain, as TRBJ2-7 better fits the DNA end. The clonotype originates from a man aged 45-65 years in good health and CMV-seropositive. This CDR3 reads CASSPRSGDYEQYF. In DNA, the CDR3 is TGTGCCAGCAGCCCCAGGTCGGGGGACTACGAGCAGTACTTC.